These 32 T cell receptor beta chains originate from one sample sequenced in a study of OX40 agonist ivuxolimab in advanced cancers. Using immunoSEQ multiplex PCR, the repertoire was profiled, and TCRdb retains in-frame clones only, with some absent. The repertoire holds under 95,000 clones, with roughly 81% as singletons. The source material was CD4+ or CD8+ T cells sorted from blood, sampled in a trial of the OX40 agonist ivuxolimab. All receptors come from an adult with an advanced solid tumor such as melanoma, head and neck, liver or kidney cancer.

This clone has only a few counts. This sequence joins TRBV18 and TRBJ1-2; D gene ambiguous. The V gene's germline CDR1 is KGHSH and CDR2 LQKENI. Trimming took off 5 bases at V and 6 bases at J, with 10 bases between the two ends. The CDR3 spans 12 residues. The CDR3 bases are TGTGCCAGCTCAGGCGTTGGCGATGGCTACACCTTC. Protein sequence: CASSGVGDGYTF. The full variable domain, rest sourced from reference TRBV18 and TRBJ1-2, is NAGVMQNPRHLVRRRGQEARLRCSPMKGHSHVYWYRQLPEEGLKFMVYLQKENIIDESGMPKERFSAEFPKEGPSILRIQQVVRGDSAAYFCASSGVGDGYTFGSGTRLTVV.

The V gene is TRBV5-1, the J gene TRBJ1-1; 8 bases align to TRBD1. The trim removed 4 bases at V and 5 bases at J, leaving 7 bases unmatched. CDR3 length: 14 residues. Germline loops: CDR1 SGHRS, CDR2 YFSETQ. The CDR3 sequence: CASSPDRVQTEAFF. The CDR3 DNA reads as TGCGCCAGCAGCCCGGACAGGGTTCAGACTGAAGCTTTCTTT.

The gene calls are TRBV28 and TRBJ2-3, with 8 bases fitting TRBD1. V lost 5 bases and J lost 1; bases outside the gene matches: 20. The CDR3 extends over 20 amino acids. CDR1 is MDHEN, CDR2 SYDVKM, per germline. As DNA, the CDR3 is TGTGCCAGCAGTCTCCCTCCGGGACAGGTTGATTATCGGGGCACAGATACGCAGTATTTT. Translating gives CASSLPPGQVDYRGTDTQYF.

The chain couples TRBV10-1 to TRBJ2-2; D unclear. The germline gives CDR1 WNHNN, CDR2 SYGVQD (reference sequence). V shed 5 bases and J shed 7 bases, with 17 bases lying between them. This CDR3 has 15 amino acids. CDR3 nucleotides: TGCGCCAGCAGTTATAGTGGGAATGTGTACGGGGAGCTGTTTTTT. Protein product: CASSYSGNVYGELFF.

This clone was counted a single time. The chain combines TRBV16 with TRBJ1-1; D is unresolved. V was trimmed by 1 base and J by 3 bases, leaving 9 bases between them. Germline loops: CDR1 KGHSY, CDR2 FQNENV. This CDR3 region has 14 residues. CDR3 bases: TGTGCCAGCAGCCAATTTCTGGCGGACACTGAAGCTTTCTTT. Residues: CASSQFLADTEAFF.

The chain carries TRBV5-1 and TRBJ1-2; TRBD1 is a possible D gene (5 bases). Germline V gene sequence: CDR1 SGHRS, CDR2 YFSETQ. Trimming cost V 0 bases and J 8 bases, with 11 bases left between them. CDR3 length equals 13 residues. The CDR3 here is CASSLGSRDGYTF. CDR3 DNA sequence: TGCGCCAGCAGCTTGGGATCCCGGGACGGCTACACCTTC.

The chain combines TRBV29-1 with TRBJ2-3, with D tentatively TRBD1 or TRBD2 (6 bases each). The V and J ends lost 4 bases and 1 base respectively, with 12 bases between them. Germline V lookup: CDR1 SQVTM, CDR2 ANQGSEA. The CDR3 is 14 residues long. The CDR3 is CSVVKGEGTDTQYF. DNA for the CDR3: TGCAGCGTTGTCAAGGGGGAGGGCACAGATACGCAGTATTTT.

The chain joins TRBV2 to TRBJ2-7, with 7 bases matching TRBD2. The CDR3 consists of 14 residues. Germline V gene sequence: CDR1 SNHLY, CDR2 FYNNEI. Trimming at V came to 7 bases and at J to 7 bases, leaving 13 bases not matched to a gene. DNA for the CDR3: TGTGCCAGCAATTCATGGCGGGAGAAGGTGGAGCAGTACTTC. Its protein is CASNSWREKVEQYF.

This clone occurred once. The genes are TRBV5-1 and TRBJ2-3, with 10 bases lining up with TRBD2. There are 15 residues in the CDR3. After removal of 0 bases from V and 3 bases from J, the junction contained 1 base not matched to a gene. Germline V gene sequence: CDR1 SGHRS, CDR2 YFSETQ. The chain's CDR3 is CASSLDSGRTDTQYF. As DNA, the CDR3 is TGCGCCAGCAGCTTGGATAGCGGGAGGACAGATACGCAGTATTTT.

The J gene is TRBJ2-7, the V gene TRBV6-5; D gene unclear. The germline V gene encodes CDR1 MNHEY and CDR2 SVGAGI. The germline V and J ends were trimmed by 10 bases and 5 bases, with 18 bases remaining between them. The CDR3 length is 13 residues. Here the CDR3 reads CATKGRLSHEQYF. DNA of the CDR3: TGTGCCACCAAGGGCAGACTTTCCCACGAGCAGTACTTC.

J is TRBJ2-1 and V is TRBV29-1, with a possible D match to TRBD1 (6 bases). V was clipped by 1 base and J by 6 bases, with 13 bases between them. CDR1 SQVTM and CDR2 ANQGSEA come from the germline V gene. The CDR3 spans 14 residues. This chain's CDR3 is CSVEGGGWGNEQFF. As DNA, the CDR3 is TGCAGCGTTGAAGGAGGGGGATGGGGCAATGAGCAGTTCTTC.

In the case of this clone: A read error may account for a junction end that differs from germline. The chain recombines TRBV7-9 with TRBJ2-7, with unresolved D. Germline assignment: CDR1 SEHNR and CDR2 FQNEAQ (reference sequence). The CDR3 covers 11 residues. This chain's CDR3 is CAGSSYGEQYF. The CDR3 nucleotides are TGTGCCGGCAGCTCTTACGGGGAGCAGTACTTC.

The chain carries TRBV5-1 and TRBJ1-3, with TRBD1 matching over 10 bases. The CDR3 contains 20 residues. CDR1 and CDR2 (germline): SGHRS, YFSETQ. V shed 4 bases, J shed 5 bases, and the junction held 21 bases outside the gene matches. The CDR3 nucleotides are TGCGCCAGCAGCAACCCCGAGGGCGGGACAGGGGTCCCTCGGCGAAACACCATATATTTT. Its translation: CASSNPEGGTGVPRRNTIYF. The whole variable domain, remainder taken from reference TRBV5-1 and TRBJ1-3, is KAGVTQTPRYLIKTRGQQVTLSCSPISGHRSVSWYQQTPGQGLQFLFEYFSETQRNKGNFPGRFSGRQFSNSRSEMNVSTLELGDSALYLCASSNPEGGTGVPRRNTIYFGEGSWLTVV.

V usage is TRBV19 and J usage is TRBJ1-6; D is uncertain. With 5 bases removed from V and 10 bases from J, the gap between germline ends came to 15 bases. The CDR3 extends over 14 amino acids. Germline lookup yields CDR1 LNHDA and CDR2 SQIVND (reference sequence). In DNA form, the CDR3 reads TGTGCCAGTAGTCCCGATCCCGCTTTCTCACCCCTCCACTTT. This encodes CASSPDPAFSPLHF.

The genes are TRBV11-3 and TRBJ2-5; TRBD2 agrees at 13 bases. The ends lost 4 bases at V and 5 bases at J; junction bases unmatched: 7. Germline V gives CDR1 SGHNT, CDR2 YENEEA. The length of the CDR3 is 16 residues. As DNA, the CDR3 is TGTGCCAGCAGCTCCGGACTAGCGGGAGCTAGGGAGACCCAGTACTTC. It codes for CASSSGLAGARETQYF.

The CDR3 loop is CASSSYRAWQFF. CDR3 DNA: TGTGCCAGCAGCTCGTACAGGGCGTGGCAGTTCTTC. The rearrangement links TRBV28 to TRBJ2-1, with D perhaps TRBD1 (6 bases). Trimming took off 6 bases at V and 12 bases at J, with 15 bases between the two ends. CDR1 and CDR2 from the germline V gene are MDHEN and SYDVKM. The CDR3 contains 12 residues.

The rearrangement joins TRBV29-1 to TRBJ2-1; TRBD2 agrees at 8 bases. CDR3 size: 16 residues. Trimming took 1 base from V and 2 from J; bases not matched to a gene: 7. CDR1 is SQVTM and CDR2 is ANQGSEA in the germline V gene. The CDR3 loop is CSVEVASGRAYNEQFF. In DNA, the CDR3 is TGCAGCGTTGAAGTGGCCAGCGGGAGAGCCTACAATGAGCAGTTCTTC.

The chain is built from TRBV6-5 and TRBJ2-7; 7 bases are a match to TRBD2. Losses at the gene ends were 6 bases for V and 6 bases for J; bases not matched to a gene: 11. The CDR3 length is 14 residues. CDR1 MNHEY and CDR2 SVGAGI come from the germline V gene. CDR3 amino acids: CASSPVGLAGEQYF. The CDR3 DNA follows: TGTGCCAGCAGCCCTGTGGGGTTAGCGGGCGAGCAGTACTTC.

This clone was recorded once. The chain carries TRBV18 and TRBJ2-3; TRBD2 matches 11 bases. The CDR3 extends over 18 amino acids. The germline V gene has CDR1 KGHSH and CDR2 LQKENI. V dropped 0 bases and J dropped 3; count of bases not matched to a gene: 8. The CDR3 here is CASSPPVLASGRTDTQYF. The CDR3 DNA reads as TGTGCCAGCTCACCACCGGTGTTGGCTAGCGGGAGGACAGATACGCAGTATTTT.

V usage is TRBV6-6 and J usage is TRBJ2-1; 7 bases align to TRBD2. The CDR3 length is 15 residues. J gave up 8 bases and V 4 bases, and 11 bases lay outside the gene matches. CDR1 is MNHNY, CDR2 SVGAGI, per germline (reference sequence). CDR3 region: CASSSPPGGFDEQFF. The CDR3 bases are TGTGCCAGCAGTTCCCCCCCGGGAGGTTTCGATGAGCAGTTCTTC.

This chain uses TRBV9 with TRBJ2-2, with 9 bases identical to TRBD2. Germline CDR1 SGDLS, CDR2 YYNGEE. The junction had 10 bases not matched to a gene; V was cut back by 0 bases and J by 7 bases. There are 17 residues in the CDR3. CDR3 nucleotide sequence: TGTGCCAGCAGCGTAGACCCAGCGGGAGGTGGGGGCGGGGAGCTGTTTTTT. Its translation: CASSVDPAGGGGGELFF.

The chain joins TRBV7-9 to TRBJ1-2, with TRBD1 identical over 9 bases. The germline CDR1 and CDR2 sequences are SEHNR and FQNEAQ (reference sequence). The CDR3 loop spans 14 amino acids. V shed 3 bases, J shed 3 bases, and the junction held 2 bases outside the gene matches. The DNA of the CDR3 is TGTGCCAGCAGCTTTACAGGGGGCGACTATGGCTACACCTTC. Translating gives CASSFTGGDYGYTF.

The gene calls are TRBV27 and TRBJ2-5, with D perhaps given as TRBD1 or TRBD2 (5 bases each). V lost 1 base and J 13 bases, leaving 16 bases between the germline ends. CDR1 is MNHEY and CDR2 is SMNVEV in the germline V gene (reference sequence). The CDR3 runs 13 residues. The CDR3 is CASSLLNFGTLYF. As DNA, the CDR3 is TGTGCCAGCAGTTTATTAAATTTTGGGACGCTGTACTTC.

V usage is TRBV4-3 and J usage is TRBJ2-1, with 10 bases matching TRBD2. Germline lookup yields CDR1 LGHNA and CDR2 YSLEER. Trimming removed 1 base from V and 4 bases from J; junction bases left unmatched: 10. CDR3 length: 18 amino acids. The chain's CDR3 is CASSQVPVLAGTYNEQFF. CDR3 sequence (DNA): TGCGCCAGCAGCCAAGTCCCCGTACTAGCGGGAACGTACAATGAGCAGTTCTTC.

This clone was recorded a few times. This chain joins TRBV7-9 and TRBJ1-5; 9 bases fit TRBD1. Germline CDR1 reads SEHNR; CDR2 reads FQNEAQ (reference sequence). Trimming took 3 bases from V and 3 from J; bases not matched to a gene: 9. CDR3 length: 17 amino acids. CDR3 nucleotides: TGTGCCAGCAGCTTGTCCGGGACAGGGTCCGACAATCAGCCCCAGCATTTT. It encodes CASSLSGTGSDNQPQHF.

The V call is TRBV7-9, the J call TRBJ2-1, with 8 positions matching TRBD2. The length of the CDR3 is 15 residues. Germline V gives CDR1 SEHNR, CDR2 FQNEAQ (reference sequence). The trim removed 4 bases at V and 6 bases at J, leaving 8 bases unmatched. CDR3 residues: CASSSTSAYGNEQFF. The CDR3, as DNA: TGTGCCAGCAGCTCGACTAGCGCATACGGCAATGAGCAGTTCTTC.

The chain links TRBV9 to TRBJ2-7, with 11 bases that match TRBD2. CDR3 size: 15 residues. Trimming removed 4 bases from V and 2 bases from J; junction bases left unmatched: 5. CDR1 and CDR2 (germline): SGDLS, YYNGEE. Written as DNA, the CDR3 is TGTGCCAGCAGCATAGGACTAGCGGGTACCTACGAGCAGTACTTC. Translating it yields CASSIGLAGTYEQYF.

The chain couples TRBV6-6 to TRBJ2-3; D might be TRBD2 (6 bases). Germline CDR1 and CDR2: MNHNY and SVGAGI (reference sequence). The V gene lost 5 bases and the J gene lost 4 bases, with 19 bases spanning the gap. This CDR3 region has 16 residues. The DNA of the CDR3 is TGTGCCAGCAGTCCGTCGGGCGGGGTGGGCGCAGATACGCAGTATTTT. Amino acid sequence: CASSPSGGVGADTQYF.

This clone came up once. The chain links TRBV28 to TRBJ2-1; possibly TRBD1 or TRBD2 for D (5 bases each). The CDR3 is 12 residues long. Per the germline V gene, CDR1 is MDHEN and CDR2 is SYDVKM. Trimming pared 2 bases from V and 9 bases from J, leaving 8 bases between. For the CDR3, the DNA is TGTGCCAGCAGTTTAGAGGGGAGTGAGCAGTTCTTC. This encodes CASSLEGSEQFF.

This clone was counted between two and nine times. The chain uses TRBV29-1 and TRBJ1-4; tentatively, D is TRBD1 (5 bases). The V gene lost 6 bases and the J gene lost 4 bases, with 12 bases spanning the gap. This CDR3 has 13 residues. Germline lookup yields CDR1 SQVTM and CDR2 ANQGSEA. The CDR3 DNA reads as TGCAGCGTCCCTGACAGTGATAATGAAAAACTGTTTTTT. It encodes CSVPDSDNEKLFF.

The chain uses TRBV2 and TRBJ2-2, with D perhaps matching TRBD1 (6 bases). The CDR3 spans 14 residues. V dropped 5 bases and J dropped 0 bases, with 7 bases sitting between them. Germline CDR1 SNHLY, CDR2 FYNNEI. The CDR3 loop is CASSYRANTGELFF. The CDR3 DNA reads as TGTGCCAGCAGTTACAGGGCGAACACCGGGGAGCTGTTTTTT.

This chain joins TRBV11-2 and TRBJ2-3, with TRBD2 matching over 10 bases. The V gene's germline CDR1 is SGHAT and CDR2 FQNNGV. There are 17 residues in the CDR3. Unmatched junction bases numbered 11, after V lost 6 bases and J lost 2 bases. DNA of the CDR3: TGTGCCAGCAGTCCAGACTCTAGCGGGAGATCCACAGATACGCAGTATTTT. This codes for CASSPDSSGRSTDTQYF.